Presented here are 20 T cell receptor beta chains from one specimen sequenced in a study of glioma-infiltrating T cells. The iRepertoire nested amplicon-rescue multiplex PCR amplified TCR alpha and beta CDR3s from RNA. Using its own MiXCR run on the multiplex PCR reads, TCRdb lists one record per CDR3 protein. The sample holds 9,500 to 15,000 distinct CDR3 sequences, about a quarter seen once. Specimen: glioma tissue, nonneoplastic brain tissue, or PBMCs (not recorded which). The receptors were sampled from a human donor with low-grade glioma or glioblastoma, undergoing nonglioma brain surgery, or in good health (not recorded which).

For this clonotype: Just one base apart from a much larger clone, this may be a read error. V is TRBV6-4 and J is TRBJ2-3; 11 bases agree with TRBD2. CDR3 size: 16 residues. CDR1 MRHNA and CDR2 SNTAGT come from the germline V gene. Unmatched junction bases numbered 3, after V lost 4 bases and J lost 0 bases. Here the CDR3 reads CASSGLAGKSTDTQYF. CDR3 bases: TGTGCCAGCAGTGGACTAGCGGGAAAAAGCACAGATACGCAGTATTTT.

Turning to this clonotype: This may stem from a read error, because a much larger clone lies one nucleotide away. This sequence joins TRBV20-1 and TRBJ2-1, with D possibly TRBD2 on 5 matching bases. The V end was cut by 5 bases, the J end by 8 bases, with 19 bases between. CDR1 and CDR2 (germline): DFQATT, SNEGSKA (reference sequence). There are 14 residues in the CDR3. CDR3 sequence: CSAPRSGIEDEQFF. DNA for the CDR3: TGCAGTGCTCCCCGCTCCGGGATAGAGGATGAGCAGTTCTTC.

This clonotype was seen repeatedly, ten times or more. Here the CDR3 DNA reads TGTGCCAGCAGCCAGGACATTGAACAAGAGACCCAGTACTTC. It translates to CASSQDIEQETQYF. The V call is TRBV7-9, the J call TRBJ2-5, with TRBD1 as a possible D gene (5 bases). The CDR3 has 14 amino acids. Germline CDR1 reads SEHNR; CDR2 reads FQNEAQ (reference sequence). The V and J ends lost 5 bases and 2 bases respectively, with 12 bases between them.

The CDR3 DNA sequence: TGTGCCAGCAGTGAAGTGGGGGAGGGCTCCTATGAGCAGTTCTTC. Amino acids: CASSEVGEGSYEQFF. The rearrangement joins TRBV6-5 to TRBJ2-1; TRBD2 aligns across 7 bases. V shed 5 bases and J 8 bases; nucleotides not matched to a gene: 12. The germline V gene has CDR1 MNHEY and CDR2 SVGAGI. The CDR3 has 15 residues.

This clonotype showed up many times. This chain's CDR3 is CASSLGDTQYF. CDR3 DNA: TGTGCCAGCAGTTTGGGAGATACGCAGTATTTT. This chain connects TRBV27 to TRBJ2-3; D remains ambiguous. V was trimmed by 3 bases and J by 5 bases, leaving 3 bases between them. In germline, CDR1 is MNHEY, CDR2 SMNVEV (reference sequence). This CDR3 has 11 residues.

The chain is built from TRBV5-4 and TRBJ1-1; D call uncertain. CDR1 and CDR2 (germline): SGHNT, YYREEE (reference sequence). Trimming stripped 2 bases from V and 3 bases from J, with 8 bases between. This CDR3 has 13 amino acids. CDR3 coding DNA: TGTGCCAGCAGCTTTAGTACTCACACTGAAGCTTTCTTT. It is translated as CASSFSTHTEAFF.

Concerning this clonotype: A read error may explain this, as a much larger clone is one base away. The V gene is TRBV2, the J gene TRBJ1-2, with TRBD1 as a possible D gene (6 bases). This CDR3 region has 13 residues. Germline V gives CDR1 SNHLY, CDR2 FYNNEI. DNA for the CDR3: TGTGCCAGCATGAAAGACAGGAACTATGTCTACACCTTC. This translates into CASMKDRNYVYTF.

There are many counts of this clonotype. V gene TRBV10-3 combines with J gene TRBJ2-7, with a tentative D call TRBD2 (6 bases). The germline V and J ends were trimmed by 6 bases and 7 bases, with 16 bases remaining between them. The CDR3 has 13 amino acids. CDR1 is ENHRY and CDR2 is SYGVKD in the germline V gene. The CDR3 loop is CAISRLDTGEQYF. The CDR3 bases are TGTGCCATCAGCAGACTAGATACGGGGGAGCAGTACTTC.

This clonotype is categorized as medium-sized. The rearrangement uses TRBV27 and TRBJ2-7, with TRBD1 matching over 8 bases. The CDR3 consists of 13 residues. From germline, CDR1 is MNHEY and CDR2 SMNVEV (reference sequence). The trim removed 2 bases at V and 5 bases at J, leaving 2 bases unmatched. The CDR3: CASSLRTGNEQYF. In DNA, the CDR3 is TGTGCCAGCAGTTTAAGGACAGGGAACGAGCAGTACTTC.

This clonotype has a count of ten or more. The CDR3 DNA sequence: TGTGCCAGCAGTTTGCGGCTAGCCGCCGACACAGATACGCAGTATTTT. This translates into CASSLRLAADTDTQYF. The chain has TRBV6-1 and TRBJ2-3; D is perhaps TRBD2 (5 bases). The CDR3 runs 16 residues. Germline V gene lookup returns CDR1 MNHNS and CDR2 SASEGT. Trimming took 5 bases from V and 2 from J, leaving 17 bases between them.

Comments on this clonotype: Germline is not matched at one junction end, which may reflect a read error. The genes are TRBV7-9 and TRBJ1-3; no clear D gene. The CDR3 runs 12 residues. CDR1 is SEHNR and CDR2 is FQNEAQ in the germline V gene (reference sequence). The CDR3 is CASSLEGNTIHF. The DNA for the CDR3 is TGTGCCAGCAGCTTAGAAGGAAACACCATACATTTT.

This clonotype has ten or more counts. The chain recombines TRBV10-2 with TRBJ2-1; D remains ambiguous. The CDR3 sequence is 14 residues long. V shed 3 bases and J shed 8 bases, with 14 bases lying between them. Per the germline V gene, CDR1 is WSHSY and CDR2 is SAAADI. CDR3 amino acids: CASSERVFVYEQFF. CDR3 DNA: TGCGCCAGCAGTGAACGAGTCTTCGTGTATGAGCAGTTCTTC.

Of note for this clonotype: With a much larger clone just one base away, this may be a read error. V gene TRBV20-1 combines with J gene TRBJ1-2; unclear D gene. CDR3 length equals 13 residues. Germline V lookup: CDR1 DFQATT, CDR2 SNEGSKA (reference sequence). Trimming removed 0 bases from V and 3 bases from J, with 8 bases in between. In DNA form, the CDR3 reads TGCAGTGCTAGAGATGAAGGAGACTATGGCTACACCTTC. The encoded protein is CSARDEGDYGYTF.

This clonotype is deemed medium-sized. The chain is built from TRBV6-1 and TRBJ2-1, with D unresolved. This CDR3 is built from 13 residues. V lost 2 bases and J lost 8, with 10 bases in between. Germline V gene sequence: CDR1 MNHNS, CDR2 SASEGT. In DNA form, the CDR3 reads TGTGCCAGCAGTGAATTCAGCCTCGATGAGCAGTTCTTC. It is translated as CASSEFSLDEQFF.

The V call is TRBV18, the J call TRBJ1-1; 7 bases are a match to TRBD1. CDR3 size: 14 residues. Germline-derived CDR1 and CDR2 are KGHSH and LQKENI. With 5 bases clipped from V and 1 base from J, the junction kept 4 bases outside the gene matches. CDR3 nucleotide sequence: TGTGCCAGCTCATCGGGACAGCGGAACACTGAAGCTTTCTTT. It codes for CASSSGQRNTEAFF.

The genes are TRBV6-4 and TRBJ2-3; TRBD2 matches 12 bases. Germline loops: CDR1 MRHNA, CDR2 SNTAGT. Trimming took 0 bases from V and 0 from J; bases not matched to a gene: 4. CDR3 length equals 18 residues. In nucleotides, the CDR3 is TGTGCCAGCAGTGACTCTTTTGGACTAGCGGGAAGCACAGATACGCAGTATTTT. As protein: CASSDSFGLAGSTDTQYF.

This clonotype has a handful of counts. The rearrangement uses TRBV7-2 and TRBJ2-7; TRBD1 aligns across 8 bases. V lost 3 bases and J lost 5; bases outside the gene matches: 3. The CDR3 sequence is 13 residues long. Per germline, CDR1 SGHTA and CDR2 FQGNSA. CDR3 coding DNA: TGTGCCAGCAGCTTCGACAGGGGAAACGAGCAGTACTTC. Residues: CASSFDRGNEQYF.

This clonotype was recorded at least ten times. The chain employs TRBV3-1 and TRBJ1-5, with D possibly TRBD1 on 6 matching bases. The CDR3 spans 20 residues. Germline V gene lookup returns CDR1 LGHDT and CDR2 YNNKEL (reference sequence). With 0 bases removed from V and 6 bases from J, the gap between germline ends came to 27 bases. Here the CDR3 reads CASSQEGMGHSIWLGQPQHF. CDR3 nucleotides: TGTGCCAGCAGCCAAGAGGGAATGGGACACTCGATATGGTTGGGTCAGCCCCAGCATTTT.

This clonotype turned up a few times. The rearrangement uses TRBV11-1 and TRBJ2-2; D remains unclear. CDR3 size: 13 residues. The germline CDR1 and CDR2 sequences are SGHAT and FQDESV (reference sequence). Trimming left V 3 bases short and J 6 bases short, with 8 bases between. The CDR3 is CASSLARAGELFF. The CDR3 bases are TGTGCCAGCAGCTTGGCACGGGCCGGGGAGCTGTTTTTT. Full variable domain (outside the CDR3, taken from reference TRBV11-1 and TRBJ2-2): EAEVAQSPRYKITEKSQAVAFWCDPISGHATLYWYRQILGQGPELLVQFQDESVVDDSQLPKDRFSAERLKGVDSTLKIQPAELGDSAMYLCASSLARAGELFFGEGSRLTVL.

The chain links TRBV19 to TRBJ2-1; D perhaps matches TRBD1 (5 bases). V lost 9 bases to trimming and J lost 5 bases, with 17 bases between them. This CDR3 spans 14 amino acids. Germline values: CDR1 LNHDA, CDR2 SQIVND (reference sequence). The CDR3 bases are TGTGCCAGCCACGAGACAGATTCCAACAATGAGCAGTTCTTC. It translates to CASHETDSNNEQFF. Together with reference TRBV19 and TRBJ2-1, the CDR3 gives the full variable domain: DGGITQSPKYLFRKEGQNVTLSCEQNLNHDAMYWYRQDPGQGLRLIYYSQIVNDFQKGDIAEGYSVSREKKESFPLTVTSAQKNPTAFYLCASHETDSNNEQFFGPGTRLTVL.